This TCR beta chain was identified in a study of glioma-infiltrating T cells. Study-level findings and limits: Gliomas, especially low-grade, showed above-expected tissue-blood divergence; non-neoplastic patients showed below. Tissue and blood shared very few CDR3 sequences.

This CDR3 spans 14 amino acids. Germline values: CDR1 DFQATT, CDR2 SNEGSKA (reference sequence). The germline V and J ends were trimmed by 1 base and 3 bases, with 13 bases remaining between them. TCR alpha and beta CDR3 regions were amplified from RNA using iRepertoire nested multiplex PCR. Input was about 85-450 ng of tissue mRNA or PBMC total RNA. Each CDR3 protein is one row after TCRdb ran MiXCR on the multiplex PCR reads. In the table there are roughly 200,000 distinct CDR3 sequences, around 42% of which are singletons. The sample holds many counts of this clonotype. The antigen is unknown. The clonotype comes from a human donor with low-grade glioma or glioblastoma, undergoing nonglioma brain surgery, or in good health (not recorded which). The J gene is TRBJ2-7, the V gene TRBV20-1; D not certain. The sequencing input was glioma tissue, nonneoplastic brain tissue, or PBMCs (not recorded which). This CDR3 is CSARVQASLYEQYF. The CDR3 bases are TGCAGTGCTAGAGTTCAGGCTTCCCTCTACGAGCAGTACTTC.